The present entry profiles one TCR beta chain with its context. This sample was taken from a study of T cell changes during pregnancy in multiple sclerosis. Measured with immunoSEQ multiplex PCR; TCRdb has only the in-frame clones, and not every one. Of over 50,000 clones listed, around 92% are singletons. The receptor comes from a female donor with multiple sclerosis, enrolled in a pregnancy study. Source: CD4+ T cells from peripheral blood mononuclear cells, taken in the third trimester of pregnancy.

CDR3 nucleotide sequence: TGTGCCAGCAGCCGGGACAACCAAGAGACCCAGTACTTC. Its protein is CASSRDNQETQYF. This chain connects TRBV5-4 to TRBJ2-5; D may be TRBD1 (6 bases). V lost 4 bases to trimming and J lost 0 bases, with 7 bases between them. Looked up from germline, CDR1 is SGHNT and CDR2 is YYREEE (reference sequence). The CDR3 runs 13 residues.